This T cell receptor beta chain was recorded in a study of blood T cell repertoires in COVID-19. Looking at the study overall: Donors in the United States, Italy and Spain gave samples during acute or convalescent COVID-19.

Germline V CDR1 and CDR2: SGHDN, FVKESK. J lost 7 bases, V lost 4 bases, and 9 bases had no gene match. This CDR3 is built from 15 residues. Data came from immunoSEQ multiplex PCR; TCRdb stores just in-frame clones and leaves some out. The sample has 55,000 to 75,000 clones, about three quarters seen once. This sequence originates from a human donor in a cohort sampled during active COVID-19. V and J are TRBV14 and TRBJ2-1; the match to TRBD1 covers 8 bases. Source material: peripheral blood. CDR3 DNA sequence: TGTGCCAGCAGCCTCCGACAGGGGTTCTGGAATGAGCAGTTCTTC. Its protein product is CASSLRQGFWNEQFF.